The 32 T cell receptor beta chains below come from one sample, sequenced in a study of cytomegalovirus exposure and HLA in healthy donors. PCR amplification relied on 60 Vbeta primers (plus 13 Jbeta primers). Sequencing used immunoSEQ multiplex PCR; TCRdb keeps in-frame clones, though not all of them. The sample shows 150,000 to 180,000 clones, 80% of them seen only once. The sequencing input was PBMCs. The receptors derive from a man aged 25 to 45 in good health and CMV-seropositive.

CDR3 sequence reads: CASSLNRDMNTEAFF. For the CDR3, the DNA is TGTGCCAGCTCATTGAACAGGGACATGAACACTGAAGCTTTCTTT. The chain uses TRBV18 and TRBJ1-1; TRBD1 might be the D (6 bases). Germline loops: CDR1 KGHSH, CDR2 LQKENI. Trimming stripped 5 bases from V and 0 bases from J, with 13 bases between. The CDR3 consists of 15 residues.

The chain couples TRBV6-1 to TRBJ2-1, with TRBD2 matching over 9 bases. The CDR3 length is 14 residues. The germline V gene has CDR1 MNHNS and CDR2 SASEGT. J lost 13 bases, V lost 1 base, and 8 bases had no gene match. CDR3: CASSEVIAGVSQFF. The CDR3 DNA follows: TGTGCCAGCAGTGAAGTTATAGCGGGAGTCTCTCAGTTCTTC.

This chain joins TRBV19 and TRBJ2-7; TRBD2 matches at 9 bases. This CDR3 is built from 15 residues. Trimming cost V 5 bases and J 1 base; bases outside gene matches: 6. The germline gives CDR1 LNHDA, CDR2 SQIVND (reference sequence). The CDR3 nucleotides are TGTGCCAGTAGTGGCGCTGCGGGAGGGTCCTACGAGCAGTACTTC. This translates into CASSGAAGGSYEQYF.

This clone was counted a few times. The chain is built from TRBV6-1 and TRBJ1-5; 7 bases are shared with TRBD1. Per the germline V gene, CDR1 is MNHNS and CDR2 is SASEGT. Trimming removed 4 bases from V and 3 bases from J; junction bases left unmatched: 12. The CDR3 sequence is 17 residues long. CDR3 in amino acids: CASSGRQGGPPNQPQHF. CDR3 in DNA: TGTGCCAGCAGTGGGAGACAGGGAGGCCCCCCCAATCAGCCCCAGCATTTT.

This rearrangement joins TRBV9 to TRBJ2-2; tentatively, D is TRBD2 (5 bases). The germline gives CDR1 SGDLS, CDR2 YYNGEE. The length of the CDR3 is 15 residues. V lost 4 bases to trimming and J lost 1 base, with 11 bases between them. The CDR3 loop reads CASSLFGENTGELFF. CDR3 nucleotides: TGTGCCAGCAGCCTGTTCGGGGAGAACACCGGGGAGCTGTTTTTT.

This chain links TRBV11-3 with TRBJ2-1; 10 bases line up with TRBD1. The V and J ends lost 4 bases and 5 bases, in that order; junction bases with no gene match: 8. CDR1 SGHNT and CDR2 YENEEA come from the germline V gene. This CDR3 contains 16 residues. The CDR3 bases are TGTGCCAGCAGCTCCTCCGGGACAGGGGAACACAATGAGCAGTTCTTC. Translation gives CASSSSGTGEHNEQFF.

The chain links TRBV9 to TRBJ2-1; D is perhaps TRBD1 (6 bases). Germline values: CDR1 SGDLS, CDR2 YYNGEE. This CDR3 is built from 14 residues. V was trimmed by 3 bases and J by 7 bases, leaving 14 bases between them. CDR3 DNA: TGTGCCAGCAGCGGACGGACAGAGACAAATGAGCAGTTCTTC. Residues: CASSGRTETNEQFF.

The chain carries TRBV19 and TRBJ1-1; no definite D call. V dropped 3 bases and J dropped 6 bases, with 11 bases sitting between them. Germline CDR1 is LNHDA and CDR2 is SQIVND (reference sequence). This CDR3 contains 13 residues. The CDR3 sequence: CASSIQVRAEAFF. CDR3 DNA sequence: TGTGCCAGTAGTATTCAGGTTAGAGCTGAAGCTTTCTTT. Complete variable domain (other parts from reference TRBV19 and TRBJ1-1): DGGITQSPKYLFRKEGQNVTLSCEQNLNHDAMYWYRQDPGQGLRLIYYSQIVNDFQKGDIAEGYSVSREKKESFPLTVTSAQKNPTAFYLCASSIQVRAEAFFGQGTRLTVV.

This chain joins TRBV7-2 and TRBJ2-5; TRBD1 aligns across 12 bases. Trimming at V came to 3 bases and at J to 5 bases, leaving 4 bases not matched to a gene. The CDR3 is made up of 15 amino acids. The germline gives CDR1 SGHTA, CDR2 FQGNSA. The CDR3: CASSLGQGARETQYF. The CDR3 nucleotides read TGTGCCAGCAGCTTGGGACAGGGGGCAAGGGAGACCCAGTACTTC.

This clone was counted once. The V and J genes are TRBV27 and TRBJ2-1; 11 nucleotides line up with TRBD2. The V and J ends lost 3 bases and 0 bases, in that order; junction bases with no gene match: 1. The CDR3 runs to 16 residues. The germline V gene encodes CDR1 MNHEY and CDR2 SMNVEV (reference sequence). Written as DNA, the CDR3 is TGTGCCAGCAGTTTTAGCGGGAGGGCCTCCTACAATGAGCAGTTCTTC. Amino acid sequence: CASSFSGRASYNEQFF.

The chain has TRBV6-6 and TRBJ2-1; 8 nucleotides line up with TRBD1. In germline, CDR1 is MNHNY, CDR2 SVGAGI (reference sequence). The CDR3 runs to 12 residues. V lost 2 bases and J lost 11; bases outside the gene matches: 2. The CDR3 bases are TGTGCCAGCAGTTACGACAGGGGTAAGCAGTTCTTC. It codes for CASSYDRGKQFF.

In this sample, this clone turned up once. The V gene is TRBV7-2, the J gene TRBJ2-1, with 11 bases identical to TRBD2. The CDR3 spans 18 residues. The germline CDR1 and CDR2 sequences are SGHTA and FQGNSA. V lost 4 bases to trimming and J lost 4 bases; unmatched junction nucleotides: 12. The CDR3 reads CASSSGTSGFTGYNEQFF. CDR3 coding DNA: TGTGCCAGCAGCTCCGGGACTAGCGGTTTTACGGGATACAATGAGCAGTTCTTC.

The chain recombines TRBV28 with TRBJ1-3, with TRBD1 matching over 7 bases. This CDR3 spans 16 amino acids. From germline, CDR1 is MDHEN and CDR2 SYDVKM. The V and J ends lost 6 bases and 1 base, in that order; junction bases with no gene match: 9. The CDR3: CASSSRGSPSGNTIYF. In DNA, the CDR3 is TGTGCCAGCAGCTCCAGGGGGTCGCCTTCTGGAAACACCATATATTTT. The full variable domain, with the rest looked up from reference TRBV28 and TRBJ1-3, is DVKVTQSSRYLVKRTGEKVFLECVQDMDHENMFWYRQDPGLGLRLIYFSYDVKMKEKGDIPEGYSVSREKKERFSLILESASTNQTSMYLCASSSRGSPSGNTIYFGEGSWLTVV.

V and J are TRBV5-4 and TRBJ2-3, with D tentatively TRBD2 (6 bases). The V end was cut by 0 bases, the J end by 2 bases, with 13 bases between. The CDR3 contains 16 residues. The germline CDR1 and CDR2 sequences are SGHNT and YYREEE (reference sequence). The CDR3 bases are TGTGCCAGCAGCTTGGGCGCTTGGGAGGACACAGATACGCAGTATTTT. It translates to CASSLGAWEDTDTQYF.

This rearrangement joins TRBV7-2 to TRBJ1-2; D uncertain. V was trimmed by 4 bases and J by 4 bases, leaving 7 bases between them. The CDR3 length is 12 residues. Germline V lookup: CDR1 SGHTA, CDR2 FQGNSA. In DNA, the CDR3 is TGTGCCAGCAGCTCCACAGTCTATGGCTACACCTTC. Translating it yields CASSSTVYGYTF.

CDR3 residues: CASRTGLNTEAFF. CDR3 sequence (DNA): TGTGCCAGCAGAACAGGGTTGAACACTGAAGCTTTCTTT. The chain uses TRBV27 and TRBJ1-1, with D possibly being TRBD1 (6 bases). Germline V lookup: CDR1 MNHEY, CDR2 SMNVEV (reference sequence). The CDR3 spans 13 residues. Trimming removed 6 bases at V and 0 bases at J, with 8 bases between.

This clone was detected once. This chain links TRBV18 with TRBJ2-7; 7 bases agree with TRBD2. Germline V lookup: CDR1 KGHSH, CDR2 LQKENI. The J segment lost 0 bases and the V segment lost 8 bases, leaving 7 bases of the junction unmatched. The CDR3 consists of 14 residues. Here the CDR3 DNA reads TGTGCCAGCCTCCGCGGCGGGAGCTCCTACGAGCAGTACTTC. Translating it yields CASLRGGSSYEQYF.

The CDR3 bases are TGTGCCAGCAGTACCCGACAGGCTGATAATGAAAAACTGTTTTTT. Translated: CASSTRQADNEKLFF. This sequence joins TRBV2 and TRBJ1-4; possible D gene TRBD1, 6 bases. The V gene's germline CDR1 is SNHLY and CDR2 FYNNEI. V was cut by 5 bases and J by 4 bases, with 14 bases left in between. The CDR3 spans 15 residues.

The chain is built from TRBV4-2 and TRBJ2-1; TRBD2 agrees at 7 bases. This CDR3 is built from 17 residues. Germline V lookup: CDR1 LGHNA, CDR2 YNFKEQ. Trimming cost V 4 bases and J 4 bases; bases outside gene matches: 13. In nucleotides, the CDR3 is TGTGCCAGCAGCCCAAGAGTGGGAGGGCTCCCATACAATGAGCAGTTCTTC. Translated: CASSPRVGGLPYNEQFF.

J is TRBJ2-2 and V is TRBV4-2; perhaps TRBD2 as D (5 bases). The CDR3 is 17 amino acids. Per the germline V gene, CDR1 is LGHNA and CDR2 is YNFKEQ. V lost 1 base and J 4 bases, leaving 16 bases between the germline ends. CDR3 region: CASSQVFPGYGTGELFF. The CDR3, as DNA: TGTGCCAGCAGCCAAGTCTTCCCGGGGTACGGCACCGGGGAGCTGTTTTTT.

The chain has TRBV4-2 and TRBJ1-1; tentatively, D is TRBD1 (5 bases). V lost 0 bases and J lost 5, with 16 bases in between. This CDR3 region has 16 residues. Germline V CDR1 and CDR2: LGHNA, YNFKEQ. CDR3 nucleotides: TGTGCCAGCAGCCAAGATGTCGCGGCAGGGCGTACTGAAGCTTTCTTT. This sequence encodes CASSQDVAAGRTEAFF.

The chain recombines TRBV9 with TRBJ2-1, with a possible D match to TRBD2 (6 bases). Germline CDR1 is SGDLS and CDR2 is YYNGEE. Between the trimmed V and J ends, which lost 1 base and 1 base, there was a span of 9 bases. This CDR3 has 15 amino acids. CDR3 protein: CASSVSGVSYNEQFF. The CDR3 DNA follows: TGTGCCAGCAGCGTATCGGGAGTTTCCTACAATGAGCAGTTCTTC.

A remark on this clone: One end of the junction is discordant with germline, which a read error may explain. The CDR3, as DNA: TGTGCCATTAGTGAGCCTACCGGAGGGCGGAACACCGGGGAGCTGTTTTTT. Translation gives CAISEPTGGRNTGELFF. The chain combines TRBV10-3 with TRBJ2-2, with D perhaps matching TRBD2 (6 bases). From germline, CDR1 is ENHRY and CDR2 SYGVKD. The CDR3 covers 17 residues.

The chain carries TRBV6-5 and TRBJ2-1; TRBD2 might be the D (6 bases). V shed 2 bases and J shed 4 bases, with 12 bases lying between them. Germline CDR1 MNHEY, CDR2 SVGAGI. The CDR3 consists of 15 residues. Here the CDR3 DNA reads TGTGCCAGCAGTTACACCCGACTAGATTACAATGAGCAGTTCTTC. It codes for CASSYTRLDYNEQFF.

The rearrangement joins TRBV6-5 to TRBJ2-5; D may be TRBD1 (5 bases). Germline CDR1 MNHEY, CDR2 SVGAGI. The CDR3 spans 15 residues. V gave up 0 bases and J gave up 7 bases, with 15 bases separating them. This chain's CDR3 is CASSYSSGQGRTQYF. The CDR3 DNA is TGTGCCAGCAGTTACTCGAGTGGGCAGGGTCGGACCCAGTACTTC.

V usage is TRBV9 and J usage is TRBJ2-2; 7 bases are a match to TRBD1. This CDR3 has 13 amino acids. After removal of 3 bases from V and 7 bases from J, the junction contained 3 bases not matched to a gene. Germline V gene lookup returns CDR1 SGDLS and CDR2 YYNGEE. CDR3 residues: CASSGRTGGELFF. CDR3 coding DNA: TGTGCCAGCAGCGGGAGGACAGGCGGGGAGCTGTTTTTT.

This chain joins TRBV5-4 and TRBJ2-7; 12 bases match TRBD2. The V gene end was trimmed by 1 base and the J gene end by 7 bases; junction bases not matched to a gene: 6. The CDR3 length is 15 residues. The germline V gene encodes CDR1 SGHNT and CDR2 YYREEE (reference sequence). The CDR3 DNA sequence: TGTGCCAGCAGCTTGAGACTAGCGGGAGCGGAAGAGCAGTACTTC. Amino acids: CASSLRLAGAEEQYF.

The chain recombines TRBV11-2 with TRBJ1-1, with unresolved D. The CDR3 totals 14 residues. V was shortened by 1 base and J by 3 bases, with 9 bases between the two germline ends. Germline V gives CDR1 SGHAT, CDR2 FQNNGV. CDR3 loop: CASSLGRIHTEAFF. DNA for the CDR3: TGTGCCAGCAGCTTAGGGAGGATCCACACTGAAGCTTTCTTT.

Only a few counts were recorded for this clone. This rearrangement joins TRBV4-2 to TRBJ2-1, with TRBD2 as a possible D gene (6 bases). V lost 0 bases, J lost 7 bases, and 7 bases lay in between. The CDR3 runs to 13 residues. The germline V gene encodes CDR1 LGHNA and CDR2 YNFKEQ. The CDR3 DNA reads TGTGCCAGCAGCCAAGAGGGAGGTAATGAGCAGTTCTTC. This gives the protein CASSQEGGNEQFF.

The count of this clone is one. The chain uses TRBV27 and TRBJ1-2; 8 bases fit TRBD1. Germline trimming cut 6 bases from V and 8 bases from J; bases unmatched to any gene: 8. The CDR3 is made up of 13 amino acids. Germline V gene data show CDR1 as MNHEY and CDR2 as SMNVEV (reference sequence). The CDR3 DNA reads as TGTGCCAGCAGACCAGGGGGCGGCTACGGCTACACCTTC. It encodes CASRPGGGYGYTF.

This chain links TRBV28 with TRBJ1-5; 9 positions agree with TRBD1. Germline V gives CDR1 MDHEN, CDR2 SYDVKM. With 3 bases clipped from V and 4 bases from J, the junction kept 13 bases outside the gene matches. The CDR3 extends over 18 amino acids. DNA for the CDR3: TGTGCCAGCAGTTTTAACCGGGGGAGACAGGGGGTAAATCAGCCCCAGCATTTT. Protein sequence: CASSFNRGRQGVNQPQHF.

The rearrangement uses TRBV7-9 and TRBJ2-7; no clear D. The CDR3 is made up of 11 amino acids. The V end lost 5 bases, the J end lost 3 bases, and 5 bases lay between the germline ends. Germline values: CDR1 SEHNR, CDR2 FQNEAQ (reference sequence). CDR3 nucleotide sequence: TGTGCCAGCAGCGCGCACTACGAGCAGTACTTC. This encodes CASSAHYEQYF.